This is a list of T cell receptor beta chains from one sample in a study of cytotoxic CD8 clonotypes in ibrutinib-treated CLL. The table came from immunoSEQ multiplex PCR; TCRdb's copy has only in-frame clones and leaves some out. The sample has 110,000 to 150,000 clones; around 77% are singletons. Sequenced here: PBMCs, sampled after 12 months of ibrutinib treatment. The receptors were sampled from a human donor with chronic lymphocytic leukemia. Each CDR3 is given with its conserved first and last residue. Each record gives: clone size, V gene, D gene, J gene, CDR3 protein, CDR3 DNA. D genes are given only for firm matches. Size tells how often a clone was seen (once, few, many) or the class of an expanded clone, and some rows leave it out.

.	TRBV10-3	.	TRBJ2-3	CAISESKGTDTQYF	TGTGCCATCAGTGAGTCGAAGGGCACAGATACGCAGTATTTT
.	TRBV7-2	.	TRBJ1-6	CASSLFWGGFPYNSPLHF	TGTGCCAGCAGCTTATTTTGGGGAGGGTTCCCGTATAATTCACCCCTCCACTTT
.	TRBV7-2	.	TRBJ1-5	CASSRDRNQPQHF	TGTGCCAGCAGCCGGGATAGGAATCAGCCCCAGCATTTT
once	TRBV4-3	TRBD2	TRBJ2-7	CASSQGAGSEQYF	TGCGCCAGCAGCCAAGGAGCGGGGTCCGAGCAGTACTTC
.	TRBV27	.	TRBJ1-1	CASKRQLNTEAFF	TGTGCCAGCAAAAGGCAGTTGAACACTGAAGCTTTCTTT
.	TRBV7-9	.	TRBJ1-1	CASSPPGGGTEAFF	TGTGCCAGCAGCCCCCCTGGGGGAGGCACTGAAGCTTTCTTT
.	TRBV9	.	TRBJ2-7	CASSLGTLTYEQYF	TGTGCCAGCAGCCTAGGGACTCTGACCTACGAGCAGTACTTC
.	TRBV28	TRBD2	TRBJ2-7	CSSTLSGRADYEQYF	TGTTCCAGTACCCTTAGCGGGAGGGCAGATTACGAGCAGTACTTC
few	TRBV2	.	TRBJ1-1	CASRGLEAFF	TGTGCCAGCAGAGGACTGGAAGCTTTCTTT
.	TRBV7-6	.	TRBJ2-2	CASSFLSPLVGTGELFF	TGTGCCAGCAGCTTCCTAAGTCCCCTAGTGGGTACCGGGGAGCTGTTTTTT
.	TRBV9	.	TRBJ2-3	CASSVGVSSTDTQYF	TGTGCCAGCAGCGTAGGGGTTTCTTCCACAGATACGCAGTATTTT
.	TRBV2	TRBD1	TRBJ1-2	CASKGQGAGGYTF	TGTGCCAGCAAGGGACAGGGGGCAGGTGGCTACACCTTC
.	TRBV7-6	.	TRBJ2-5	CASSLRRETQYF	TGTGCCAGCAGCTTGAGGCGGGAGACCCAGTACTTC
.	TRBV25-1	TRBD1	TRBJ1-1	CASSFTWTGGTEAFF	TGTGCCAGCAGTTTCACTTGGACAGGGGGGACTGAAGCTTTCTTT
once	TRBV15	.	TRBJ2-7	CATSRDSQGIYEQYF	TGTGCCACCAGCAGAGATTCACAGGGTATCTACGAGCAGTACTTC
.	TRBV2	.	TRBJ2-3	CASSRNLPTSGTDTQYF	TGTGCCAGCAGTCGTAATCTCCCGACCTCTGGCACAGATACGCAGTATTTT
few	TRBV7-6	.	TRBJ1-1	CASSLTLNTEAFF	TGTGCCAGCAGCTTAACATTGAATACTGAAGCTTTCTTT
few	TRBV28	.	TRBJ1-1	CASSLRTEAFF	TGTGCCAGCAGTTTAAGGACAGAAGCTTTCTTT
few	TRBV27	.	TRBJ1-4	CASGPGGAWEKLFF	TGTGCCAGCGGCCCGGGGGGCGCCTGGGAAAAACTGTTTTTT
.	TRBV6-5	.	TRBJ1-5	CASATFSNQPQHF	TGTGCCAGCGCGACCTTCAGCAATCAGCCCCAGCATTTT
.	TRBV10-3	.	TRBJ1-5	CAISGGNDQPQHF	TGTGCCATCAGTGGGGGGAACGATCAGCCCCAGCATTTT
.	TRBV7-8	.	TRBJ1-1	CASTPRGIGPRAEAFF	TGTGCCAGCACCCCTAGAGGGATTGGGCCCAGAGCAGAAGCTTTCTTT
.	TRBV2	.	TRBJ1-2	CASRTYYGYTF	TGTGCCAGCAGAACGTACTATGGCTACACCTTC
.	TRBV6-5	.	TRBJ1-1	CASSFGVMNTEAFF	TGTGCCAGCAGTTTTGGGGTAATGAACACTGAAGCTTTCTTT
.	TRBV5-5	.	TRBJ1-2	CASSLVAGTNYGYTF	TGTGCCAGCAGCTTGGTTGCCGGAACTAACTATGGCTACACCTTC
.	TRBV9	TRBD2	TRBJ2-1	CASGPGTSGFRSYNEQFF	TGTGCCAGCGGACCTGGGACTAGCGGGTTTCGTTCCTACAATGAGCAGTTCTTC
.	TRBV7-2	.	TRBJ2-7	CASSRVGPIYEQYF	TGTGCCAGCAGCCGCGTGGGTCCTATATACGAGCAGTACTTC
.	TRBV9	.	TRBJ2-7	CASSPQIGVSYEQYF	TGTGCCAGCAGCCCGCAGATTGGGGTTTCCTACGAGCAGTACTTC
.	TRBV28	TRBD2	TRBJ2-7	CASRRGSGSEEQYF	TGTGCCAGCAGGCGGGGTAGCGGGTCTGAAGAGCAGTACTTC